Below, 8 T cell receptor beta chains from the same sample are listed, as sequenced in a study of blood T cell repertoires in COVID-19. The assay was immunoSEQ multiplex PCR, and TCRdb's table has in-frame clones only and misses some. The table includes 35,000 to 50,000 clones, around 90% detected once. Input material: peripheral blood. These receptors originate from a man between 50 and 59 years old with active COVID-19.

The chain is built from TRBV5-1 and TRBJ2-3; D is ambiguous. From germline, CDR1 is SGHRS and CDR2 YFSETQ. The CDR3 has 13 residues. Trimming took 2 bases from V and 3 from J, leaving 7 bases between them. CDR3 DNA sequence: TGCGCCAGCAGCTTCGAGTGGACAGATACGCAGTATTTT. It specifies CASSFEWTDTQYF.

The chain recombines TRBV18 with TRBJ2-3, with D possibly TRBD1 on 6 matching bases. The CDR3 totals 16 residues. The V gene's germline CDR1 is KGHSH and CDR2 LQKENI. V gave up 8 bases and J gave up 0 bases, with 18 bases separating them. The CDR3, as DNA: TGTGCCAGCCACCGAAGGCGAGGGGGAAGCACAGATACGCAGTATTTT. Its protein product is CASHRRRGGSTDTQYF.

The chain employs TRBV12-3 or TRBV12-4 and TRBJ2-3; no reliable D call. The V end lost 5 bases, the J end lost 5 bases, and 11 bases lay between the germline ends. The CDR3 length is 13 residues. CDR3 region: CASSLLGEDTQYF. In nucleotides, the CDR3 is TGTGCCAGCAGTCTCCTAGGCGAAGATACGCAGTATTTT.

The rearrangement uses TRBV19 and TRBJ1-5; the match to TRBD1 covers 7 bases. Trimming took 9 bases from V and 5 from J; bases not matched to a gene: 7. This CDR3 has 13 residues. Germline lookup yields CDR1 LNHDA and CDR2 SQIVND (reference sequence). The chain's CDR3 is CARGRDSYQPQHF. In DNA, the CDR3 is TGTGCCAGAGGCCGGGACAGTTATCAGCCCCAGCATTTT.

CDR3 DNA: TGTGCCTGGAGGCTAGCGGGGAGCTACAATGAGCAGTTCTTC. Encoded protein: CAWRLAGSYNEQFF. V usage is TRBV30 and J usage is TRBJ2-1; 9 bases align to TRBD2. With 3 bases clipped from V and 3 bases from J, the junction kept 3 bases outside the gene matches. CDR1 is GTSNPN and CDR2 is SVGIG in the germline V gene (reference sequence). CDR3 length: 14 residues.

The gene calls are TRBV10-3 and TRBJ2-7; 7 nucleotides line up with TRBD2. Germline CDR1 reads ENHRY; CDR2 reads SYGVKD. This CDR3 has 16 amino acids. V lost 6 bases and J lost 2; bases outside the gene matches: 13. The CDR3 is CAIRRTVTGTTYEQYF. As DNA, the CDR3 is TGTGCCATCAGACGAACTGTGACCGGGACTACCTACGAGCAGTACTTC.

The chain is built from TRBV29-1 and TRBJ1-1, with a possible D match to TRBD1 (5 bases). This CDR3 is built from 13 residues. V gave up 4 bases and J gave up 0 bases, with 9 bases separating them. CDR1 and CDR2 from the germline V gene are SQVTM and ANQGSEA. DNA for the CDR3: TGCAGCGTTGGGCGGGGGGTGAACACTGAAGCTTTCTTT. It codes for CSVGRGVNTEAFF.

This clone was observed a single time. The chain employs TRBV28 and TRBJ1-2; a weak D match, TRBD1 (5 bases). V lost 2 bases and J 7 bases, leaving 11 bases between the germline ends. CDR1 MDHEN and CDR2 SYDVKM come from the germline V gene. The CDR3 is 13 residues long. The CDR3 DNA is TGTGCCAGCAGTTTAAGACCGGGGGGTGGCTACACCTTC. Amino acids: CASSLRPGGGYTF.